This T cell receptor (beta chain) was observed in a study of blood T cell repertoires in COVID-19. Across the study: Samples taken during acute and convalescent COVID-19 were collected in the United States, Italy and Spain.

CDR3 length: 16 residues. Germline V gives CDR1 WNHNN, CDR2 SYGVQD (reference sequence). Trimming at V came to 2 bases and at J to 4 bases, leaving 6 bases not matched to a gene. All enrollees were roughly 18 to 95 years old and from fewer than 30 US areas. Within 2 weeks of study entry, exposed participants had contacted a PCR-confirmed or clinician-diagnosed COVID-19 case. As processed by the authors: Nucleated cell number was recorded as an estimate derived from reference gene primer amplification. Method: immunoSEQ multiplex PCR; TCRdb's copy keeps in-frame clones and lacks some. That table furnishes V, J and clone size, whereas the DNA furnished D and trimming. The table lists 150,000 or so clones, roughly 83% of them singletons.

The gene calls are TRBV10-1 and TRBJ2-5; 11 bases fit TRBD2. The TCR comes from a man in his 70s who had been exposed to COVID-19. Sequencing was performed on PBMCs or T cells enriched from blood (not recorded which). The CDR3 protein is CASSEGTSGGPETQYF. CDR3 sequence (DNA): TGCGCCAGCAGTGAGGGTACTAGCGGGGGTCCAGAGACCCAGTACTTC.